Reported below is one T cell receptor (beta chain). Its antigen is not identified. These data are taken from a study of T cell responses to AZD1222 COVID-19 vaccine. Study-level findings and limits: At 160-218 and 743-854, vaccine-associated CD4 TCRs were dominant, and they spanned spike.

The CDR3 consists of 14 residues. The V end was cut by 1 base, the J end by 7 bases, with 9 bases between. Germline lookup yields CDR1 SGHDT and CDR2 YYEEEE. Some clones are missing from TCRdb's copy, which holds only in-frame ones; the method was immunoSEQ multiplex PCR. The sample has some 80,000 clones, roughly 80% seen once. V gene TRBV5-6 combines with J gene TRBJ1-6; maybe TRBD1 (6 bases). Sequenced here: peripheral blood, sampled 28 days after the second dose of the MenACWY control vaccine. This receptor was taken from an adult who received the MenACWY meningococcal vaccine as a control. Here the CDR3 DNA reads TGTGCCAGCAGCTTGAGAGGGGGAAATTCACCCCTCCACTTT. Protein sequence: CASSLRGGNSPLHF.